The table lists the clone carrying this T cell receptor beta chain with a few counts. The assay was immunoSEQ multiplex PCR, and TCRdb's table has in-frame clones only and misses some. The sample has tens of thousands of clones, around 89% seen once. V lost 6 bases and J 5 bases, leaving 13 bases between the germline ends. CDR1 SGHDT and CDR2 YYEEEE come from the germline V gene. The CDR3 runs to 13 residues. These data come from a study of blood T cell repertoires in COVID-19. The sample consisted of peripheral blood. This chain connects TRBV5-6 to TRBJ2-3; tentatively, D is TRBD2 (7 bases). This receptor was taken from a man between 65 and 79 years old with active or convalescent COVID-19. The CDR3: CASIPRGGDTQYF. For the CDR3, the DNA is TGTGCCAGCATCCCGAGGGGGGGAGATACGCAGTATTTT.